What follows are 28 T cell receptor beta chains derived from one specimen sequenced in a study of blood T cells in healthy people across ages. The use of a sample-barcoded 5' primer and a J-beta primer mix characterized a second PCR of about 7 to 12 cycles. TCRdb re-called the 5' RACE reads with MiXCR, one entry per CDR3 protein. The sample yields hundreds of thousands of distinct CDR3 sequences, roughly 32% seen once. The specimen sequenced was blood. These receptors all stem from an elderly woman in good health.

In this sample, this clonotype turned up many times. The chain employs TRBV7-2 and TRBJ2-5; tentatively, D is TRBD2 (5 bases). The CDR3 sequence is 14 residues long. The germline CDR1 and CDR2 sequences are SGHTA and FQGNSA. V shed 1 base and J shed 4 bases, with 10 bases lying between them. CDR3 bases: TGTGCCAGCAGCTTAGAGCCGGGGTCAGAGACCCAGTACTTC. Residues: CASSLEPGSETQYF.

This clonotype was seen at least ten times. The chain has TRBV9 and TRBJ2-5, with no clear D. This CDR3 contains 14 residues. Germline CDR1 and CDR2: SGDLS and YYNGEE. The germline V and J ends were trimmed by 5 bases and 5 bases, with 16 bases remaining between them. The CDR3 reads CASSRVGLRETQYF. CDR3 nucleotides: TGTGCCAGCAGTCGCGTTGGTCTGAGGGAGACCCAGTACTTC.

This clonotype has just a few counts. This may arise from a read error, as a much more abundant clone is one base away. The chain has TRBV12-3 or TRBV12-4 and TRBJ2-4; weak D call: TRBD1 (6 bases). CDR3 length: 14 residues. V was trimmed by 5 bases and J by 13 bases, leaving 21 bases between them. The CDR3 loop reads CASSPGAPYNEQYF. CDR3 in DNA: TGTGCCAGCAGTCCAGGGGCCCCCTACAATGAGCAGTACTTC.

This clonotype was detected only a few times. The gene calls are TRBV7-2 and TRBJ1-5, with D maybe TRBD1 (5 bases). Germline assignment: CDR1 SGHTA and CDR2 FQGNSA. Trimming removed 1 base from V and 2 bases from J, with 12 bases in between. CDR3 size: 16 residues. This CDR3 is CASSLGGLRGNQPQHF. DNA for the CDR3: TGTGCCAGCAGCTTAGGAGGACTCAGGGGCAATCAGCCCCAGCATTTT.

This chain connects TRBV5-1 to TRBJ2-5; maybe TRBD1 (6 bases). From germline, CDR1 is SGHRS and CDR2 YFSETQ. CDR3 length equals 18 residues. V was pared by 1 base and J by 1 base, with 20 bases between. CDR3 sequence: CASSLFRDTNPLQETQYF. The CDR3 nucleotides are TGCGCCAGCAGCTTGTTCCGGGACACAAATCCCCTCCAAGAGACCCAGTACTTC.

This clonotype was observed at least ten times. The chain recombines TRBV7-9 with TRBJ2-1; 13 nucleotides line up with TRBD2. The CDR3 length is 13 residues. Trimming removed 9 bases from V and 13 bases from J; junction bases left unmatched: 9. The germline V gene encodes CDR1 SEHNR and CDR2 FQNEAQ (reference sequence). The CDR3 sequence: CASSLAGGRTQFF. In nucleotides, the CDR3 is TGTGCCAGTTCACTAGCGGGGGGGCGAACCCAGTTCTTC.

This clonotype was seen at least ten times. This chain joins TRBV25-1 and TRBJ2-3, with D possibly TRBD1 on 6 matching bases. This CDR3 region has 19 residues. CDR1 is MGHDK, CDR2 SYGVNS, per germline. V lost 9 bases to trimming and J lost 0 bases, with 28 bases between them. The CDR3 sequence is CARCAVGGICSPSTDTQYF. The CDR3 DNA sequence: TGTGCCAGATGTGCAGTAGGGGGAATTTGTTCTCCTAGCACAGATACGCAGTATTTT.

Ten or more counts support this clonotype. V gene TRBV20-1 combines with J gene TRBJ2-7; unclear D gene. CDR3 size: 11 residues. Germline CDR1 and CDR2: DFQATT and SNEGSKA (reference sequence). Trimming removed 3 bases from V and 4 bases from J, with 7 bases in between. This CDR3 reads CSARDQYEQYF. For the CDR3, the DNA is TGCAGTGCTAGGGACCAGTACGAGCAGTACTTC.

This clonotype came up many times. This sequence joins TRBV9 and TRBJ2-1, with 11 nucleotides matching TRBD2. V shed 0 bases and J 2 bases; nucleotides not matched to a gene: 1. Germline V lookup: CDR1 SGDLS, CDR2 YYNGEE. This CDR3 spans 16 amino acids. CDR3 sequence reads: CASSVVAGGAYNEQFF. The CDR3 nucleotides are TGTGCCAGCAGCGTAGTAGCGGGGGGGGCCTACAATGAGCAGTTCTTC.

This clonotype was observed at least ten times. The chain recombines TRBV20-1 with TRBJ2-3; 8 bases line up with TRBD2. CDR1 and CDR2 from the germline V gene are DFQATT and SNEGSKA (reference sequence). V gave up 6 bases and J gave up 5 bases; unmatched junction bases: 13. The CDR3 is 15 amino acids. The CDR3 bases are TGCAGTGCCAACACCGGGACTAGTACCGAAGATACGCAGTATTTT. Protein: CSANTGTSTEDTQYF.

The rearrangement links TRBV7-6 to TRBJ2-1; possibly TRBD2 for D (5 bases). V was clipped by 2 bases and J by 8 bases, with 13 bases between them. From germline, CDR1 is SGHVS and CDR2 FNYEAQ. This CDR3 spans 14 amino acids. CDR3 in DNA: TGTGCCAGCAGCTTACACCCTAGCTCCCATGAGCAGTTCTTC. Amino acid sequence: CASSLHPSSHEQFF.

This clonotype has a single count. The chain joins TRBV5-1 to TRBJ2-3; 7 bases match TRBD1. Germline values: CDR1 SGHRS, CDR2 YFSETQ. After removal of 0 bases from V and 5 bases from J, the junction contained 9 bases not matched to a gene. This CDR3 has 16 residues. The CDR3 protein is CASSLAGDSGRDTQYF. The CDR3, as DNA: TGCGCCAGCAGCTTGGCCGGGGACAGCGGTCGAGATACGCAGTATTTT.

This clonotype was found once. The V call is TRBV20-1, the J call TRBJ2-3; 7 nucleotides match TRBD2. V lost 2 bases, J lost 2 bases, and 10 bases stayed unmatched. The CDR3 runs 16 residues. Germline loops: CDR1 DFQATT, CDR2 SNEGSKA (reference sequence). CDR3 coding DNA: TGCAGTGCTAGATCGACTGGCGGGGGAGTCACAGATACGCAGTATTTT. This encodes CSARSTGGGVTDTQYF.

Many counts were recorded for this clonotype. Given a much more abundant clone one base away, this may be a read error. The rearrangement links TRBV11-2 to TRBJ2-5; perhaps TRBD1 as D (6 bases). Trimming stripped 1 base from V and 11 bases from J, with 23 bases between. Germline V gene lookup returns CDR1 SGHAT and CDR2 FQNNGV. The CDR3 consists of 16 residues. The CDR3 nucleotides are TGTGCCAGCAGCTTAGGGCTCGTTCTGGGGGCGGATGAGCAGTACTTC. Its protein is CASSLGLVLGADEQYF.

This clonotype has only one observation. CDR3 protein: CSASTGYAFF. The CDR3 bases are TGCAGTGCGTCAACAGGGTACGCTTTCTTT. This chain connects TRBV20-1 to TRBJ1-1, with D tentatively TRBD1 (6 bases). The CDR3 totals 10 residues. The germline gives CDR1 DFQATT, CDR2 SNEGSKA (reference sequence). The germline V and J ends were trimmed by 6 bases and 11 bases, with 13 bases remaining between them.

Ten or more counts support this clonotype. The chain is built from TRBV21-1 and TRBJ2-3. TRBV21-1 represents a pseudogene. This CDR3 has 14 residues. The CDR3 protein is CASSKKGQPDTQYF. DNA for the CDR3: TGTGCCAGCAGCAAAAAGGGTCAACCAGATACGCAGTATTTT.

This clonotype was recorded at least ten times. V is TRBV28 and J is TRBJ1-2; tentatively, D is TRBD1 (5 bases). The CDR3 contains 16 residues. The V gene lost 2 bases and the J gene lost 4 bases, with 17 bases spanning the gap. CDR1 and CDR2 (germline): MDHEN, SYDVKM. The CDR3 bases are TGTGCCAGCAGTTTACCCCACGCAGGGCTGCTCTATGGCTACACCTTC. Its protein product is CASSLPHAGLLYGYTF.

This clonotype was detected ten times or more. The chain combines TRBV18 with TRBJ2-1; no clear D. V gave up 0 bases and J gave up 6 bases, with 6 bases separating them. The germline V gene encodes CDR1 KGHSH and CDR2 LQKENI. CDR3 length: 13 residues. CDR3 in amino acids: CASSPPSRNEQFF. The CDR3 region has the DNA TGTGCCAGCTCACCACCCAGCCGCAATGAGCAGTTCTTC.

This clonotype was seen at least ten times. This chain joins TRBV7-2 and TRBJ2-7; no firm D call. Trimming took off 4 bases at V and 7 bases at J, with 8 bases between the two ends. The CDR3 consists of 11 residues. Germline loops: CDR1 SGHTA, CDR2 FQGNSA. CDR3 amino acids: CASSSEWEQYF. The CDR3 DNA reads TGTGCCAGCAGCTCGGAGTGGGAGCAGTACTTC.

This clonotype was seen repeatedly, ten times or more. V usage is TRBV29-1 and J usage is TRBJ2-5; perhaps D is TRBD1 or TRBD2 (6 bases each). The V end was cut by 3 bases, the J end by 5 bases, with 19 bases between. The CDR3 consists of 15 residues. Germline V lookup: CDR1 SQVTM, CDR2 ANQGSEA. The CDR3 DNA sequence: TGCAGCGTTGACTCACAAGGGGGAGGCTGGGAGACCCAGTACTTC. Amino acids: CSVDSQGGGWETQYF.

This clonotype was observed many times. This chain links TRBV10-3 with TRBJ2-7; unclear D gene. This CDR3 region has 12 residues. V lost 4 bases and J 3 bases, leaving 7 bases between the germline ends. CDR1 is ENHRY and CDR2 is SYGVKD in the germline V gene. This chain's CDR3 is CAISVKGYEQYF. The CDR3 DNA reads TGTGCCATCAGTGTGAAGGGCTACGAGCAGTACTTC.

This clonotype has at least ten counts. This chain connects TRBV7-2 to TRBJ2-5; D is possibly TRBD1 (6 bases). The CDR3 spans 14 residues. V was pared by 1 base and J by 6 bases, with 12 bases between. CDR1 and CDR2 (germline): SGHTA, FQGNSA. CDR3 coding DNA: TGTGCCAGCAGCTTAGGGGGCAGGGGCAAGACCCAGTACTTC. It is translated as CASSLGGRGKTQYF.

The chain combines TRBV30 with TRBJ1-1, with D possibly matching TRBD1 (5 bases). Germline V gives CDR1 GTSNPN, CDR2 SVGIG (reference sequence). There are 12 residues in the CDR3. V dropped 6 bases and J dropped 0 bases, with 8 bases sitting between them. CDR3: CACGGVNTEAFF. The CDR3 DNA follows: TGTGCCTGCGGGGGGGTGAACACTGAAGCTTTCTTT. Complete variable domain (other parts from reference TRBV30 and TRBJ1-1): SQTIHQWPATLVQPVGSPLSLECTVEGTSNPNLYWYRQAAGRGLQLLFYSVGIGQISSEVPQNLSASRPQDRQFILSSKKLLLSDSGFYLCACGGVNTEAFFGQGTRLTVV.

This clonotype was recorded many times. The V and J genes are TRBV20-1 and TRBJ2-1; the match to TRBD2 covers 9 bases. The V and J ends lost 5 bases and 8 bases, in that order; junction bases with no gene match: 10. This CDR3 has 14 amino acids. Per germline, CDR1 DFQATT and CDR2 SNEGSKA (reference sequence). Here the CDR3 DNA reads TGCAGTGCTGGCCGGGCGGGGGGGGGAGATGAGCAGTTCTTC. It specifies CSAGRAGGGDEQFF.

The chain couples TRBV6-2 or TRBV6-3 to TRBJ2-1; 11 bases fit TRBD2. With 6 bases clipped from V and 6 bases from J, the junction kept 7 bases outside the gene matches. Germline V gene lookup returns CDR1 MNHEY and CDR2 SVGEGT. The CDR3 consists of 15 residues. The CDR3 spells CASSPLAGVPNEQFF. The CDR3 coding sequence is TGTGCCAGCAGCCCACTAGCGGGAGTACCCAATGAGCAGTTCTTC.

The gene calls are TRBV9 and TRBJ1-1; TRBD1 agrees at 8 bases. Looked up from germline, CDR1 is SGDLS and CDR2 is YYNGEE. Trimming at V came to 4 bases and at J to 1 base, leaving 6 bases not matched to a gene. The CDR3 totals 15 residues. This CDR3 reads CASSPIGQGNTEAFF. CDR3 DNA sequence: TGTGCCAGCAGCCCAATTGGACAGGGGAACACTGAAGCTTTCTTT.

About this clonotype: This may stem from a read error, because a much larger clone lies one nucleotide away. The rearrangement uses TRBV4-1 and TRBJ2-1; possible D gene TRBD1, 7 bases. The tail of the sequence fits TRBJ2-7 better, so the J call may be wrong. The CDR3 length is 15 residues. The germline V gene encodes CDR1 MGHRA and CDR2 YSYEKL. DNA for the CDR3: TGCGCCAGCAGCCACCTGCGGGACAGTAACAATGAGCAGTACTTC. Translation gives CASSHLRDSNNEQYF.

This clonotype was counted many times. CDR3: CASSPLGGDSDTQYF. CDR3 coding DNA: TGCGCCAGCAGCCCCCTCGGGGGGGACTCAGATACGCAGTATTTT. The chain is built from TRBV5-1 and TRBJ2-3, with TRBD2 matching over 8 bases. V lost 4 bases and J lost 4; bases outside the gene matches: 8. CDR3 length: 15 residues. Germline CDR1 SGHRS, CDR2 YFSETQ.